This TCR beta chain was recovered during a study of blood T cell repertoires in COVID-19. Assay used: immunoSEQ multiplex PCR; TCRdb lists only in-frame clones, some missing. The sample has more than 25,000 clones, about 90% seen once; the top ten hold about 0.55%. The sequencing sample was made of peripheral blood. This TCR came from a woman between 40 and 50 years old with active or convalescent COVID-19.

DNA for the CDR3: TGTGCCAGCAGCACGCAAACACTAGCGGGGGGGCCCCCCGGTGAGCAGTTCTTC. Its translation is CASSTQTLAGGPPGEQFF. This chain joins TRBV9 and TRBJ2-1; 13 positions match TRBD2. Germline V gene data show CDR1 as SGDLS and CDR2 as YYNGEE. The J segment lost 9 bases and the V segment lost 4 bases, leaving 16 bases of the junction unmatched. The length of the CDR3 is 18 residues.